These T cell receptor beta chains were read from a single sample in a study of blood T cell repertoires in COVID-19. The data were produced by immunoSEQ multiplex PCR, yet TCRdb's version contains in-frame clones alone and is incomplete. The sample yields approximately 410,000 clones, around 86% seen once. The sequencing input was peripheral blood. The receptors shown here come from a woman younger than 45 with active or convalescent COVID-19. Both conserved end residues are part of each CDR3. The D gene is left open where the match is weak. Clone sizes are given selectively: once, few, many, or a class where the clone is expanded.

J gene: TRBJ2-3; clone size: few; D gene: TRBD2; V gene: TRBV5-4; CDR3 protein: CASSAPSGGDTDTQYF; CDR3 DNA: TGTGCCAGCAGCGCACCTAGCGGGGGGGACACAGATACGCAGTATTTT
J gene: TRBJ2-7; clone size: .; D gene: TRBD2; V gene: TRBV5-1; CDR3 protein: CASSLGASGKYEQYF; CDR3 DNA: TGCGCCAGCAGCTTGGGGGCTAGCGGTAAATACGAGCAGTACTTC
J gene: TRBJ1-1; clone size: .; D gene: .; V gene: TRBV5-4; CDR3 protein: CASSAEGTEAFF; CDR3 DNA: TGTGCCAGCAGCGCGGAGGGCACTGAAGCTTTCTTT
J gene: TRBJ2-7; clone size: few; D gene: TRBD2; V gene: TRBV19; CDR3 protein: CASSREAGGPYEQYF; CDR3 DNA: TGTGCCAGTAGTCGCGAAGCGGGAGGCCCCTACGAGCAGTACTTC
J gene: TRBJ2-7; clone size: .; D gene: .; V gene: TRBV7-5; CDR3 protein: CVRSSGGNATGSYEQYF; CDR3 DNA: TGTGTCAGAAGCTCCGGGGGAAATGCGACAGGGTCCTACGAGCAGTACTTC
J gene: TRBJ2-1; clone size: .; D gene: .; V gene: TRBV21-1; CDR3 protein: CASSKIAGAINEQFF; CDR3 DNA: TGTGCCAGCAGCAAAATAGCGGGGGCTATCAATGAGCAGTTCTTC
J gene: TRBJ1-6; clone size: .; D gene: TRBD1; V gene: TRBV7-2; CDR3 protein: CASSAPVGQNSPLHF; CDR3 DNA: TGTGCCAGCAGCGCGCCGGTGGGACAGAATTCACCCCTCCACTTT
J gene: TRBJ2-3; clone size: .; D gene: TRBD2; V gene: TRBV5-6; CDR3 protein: CASSPPSGGTDTQYF; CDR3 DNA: TGTGCCAGCAGCCCCCCTAGCGGAGGCACAGATACGCAGTATTTT
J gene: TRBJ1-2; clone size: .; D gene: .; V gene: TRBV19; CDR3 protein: CASSMSVNYGYTF; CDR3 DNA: TGTGCCAGTAGTATGTCTGTAAACTATGGCTACACCTTC
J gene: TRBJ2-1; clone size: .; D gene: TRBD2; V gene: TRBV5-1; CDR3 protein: CASSLLAENNEQFF; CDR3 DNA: TGCGCCAGCAGCTTGCTAGCGGAAAACAATGAGCAGTTCTTC
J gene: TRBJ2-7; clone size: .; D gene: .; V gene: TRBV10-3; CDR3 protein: CAISGAGSEVEQYF; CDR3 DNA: TGTGCCATCAGTGGGGCGGGGTCAGAGGTCGAGCAGTACTTC
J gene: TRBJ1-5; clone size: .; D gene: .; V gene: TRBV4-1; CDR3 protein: CASSSRQTLANQPQHF; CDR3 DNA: TGCGCCAGCAGCTCCAGACAGACTTTAGCAAATCAGCCCCAGCATTTT
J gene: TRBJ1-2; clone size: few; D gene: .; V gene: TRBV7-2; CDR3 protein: CASSSAGAGVYGYTF; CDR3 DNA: TGTGCCAGCAGCTCCGCGGGGGCAGGGGTATATGGCTACACCTTC
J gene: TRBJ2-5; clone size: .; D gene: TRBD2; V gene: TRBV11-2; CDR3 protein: CASSLEGRLAGGETQYF; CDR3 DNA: TGTGCCAGCAGCTTAGAGGGGCGACTAGCGGGCGGGGAGACCCAGTACTTC
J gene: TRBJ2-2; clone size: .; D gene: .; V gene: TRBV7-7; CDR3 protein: CASSSQGKTGELFF; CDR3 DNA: TGTGCCAGCAGCTCACAGGGTAAAACCGGGGAGCTGTTTTTT
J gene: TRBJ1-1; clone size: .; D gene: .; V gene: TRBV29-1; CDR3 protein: CSVMGQRNTEAFF; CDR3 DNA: TGCAGCGTTATGGGGCAGAGGAACACTGAAGCTTTCTTT
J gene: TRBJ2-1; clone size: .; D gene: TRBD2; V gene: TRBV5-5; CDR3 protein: CASSLVGLAVAEQFF; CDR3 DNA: TGTGCCAGCAGCTTGGTTGGACTAGCGGTAGCTGAGCAGTTCTTC
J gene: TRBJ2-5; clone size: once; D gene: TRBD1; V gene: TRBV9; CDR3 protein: CASSGRQGIQETQYF; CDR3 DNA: TGTGCCAGCAGCGGGCGACAGGGGATACAAGAGACCCAGTACTTC
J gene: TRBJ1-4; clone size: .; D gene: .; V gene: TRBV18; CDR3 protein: CASRTPVTNEKLFF; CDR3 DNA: TGTGCCAGCCGTACGCCAGTAACTAATGAAAAACTGTTTTTT
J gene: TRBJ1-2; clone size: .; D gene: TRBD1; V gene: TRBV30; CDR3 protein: CAWNRGDYGYTF; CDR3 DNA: TGTGCCTGGAACAGGGGGGACTATGGCTACACCTTC
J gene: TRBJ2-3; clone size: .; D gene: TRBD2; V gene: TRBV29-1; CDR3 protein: CSVTSGPDTQYF; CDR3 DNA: TGCAGCGTTACTAGCGGGCCAGATACGCAGTATTTT
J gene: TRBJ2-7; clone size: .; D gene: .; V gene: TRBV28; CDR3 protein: CASSDSKVAYEQYF; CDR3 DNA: TGTGCCAGCAGTGACAGTAAGGTGGCCTACGAGCAGTACTTC
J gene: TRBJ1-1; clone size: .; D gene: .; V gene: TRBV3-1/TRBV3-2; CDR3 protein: CASSQTDKSEAFF; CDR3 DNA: TGTGCCAGCAGCCAAACTGACAAGTCTGAAGCTTTCTTT
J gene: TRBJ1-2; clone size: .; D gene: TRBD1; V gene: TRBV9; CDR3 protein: CASSVVGGQGVNYGYTF; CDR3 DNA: TGTGCCAGCAGCGTAGTTGGCGGACAGGGGGTTAACTATGGCTACACCTTC
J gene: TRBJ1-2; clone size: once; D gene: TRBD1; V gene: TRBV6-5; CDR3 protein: CASRGQAIYGYTF; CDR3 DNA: TGTGCCAGCAGGGGACAGGCTATCTATGGCTACACCTTC
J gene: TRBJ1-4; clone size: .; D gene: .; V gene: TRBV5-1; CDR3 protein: CASSVDGATNEKLFF; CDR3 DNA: TGCGCCAGCAGCGTGGACGGTGCAACTAATGAAAAACTGTTTTTT
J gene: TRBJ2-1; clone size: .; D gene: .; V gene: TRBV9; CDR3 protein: CASSPRGGSITSYNEQFF; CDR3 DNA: TGTGCCAGCAGCCCGAGGGGGGGGAGTATTACCTCCTACAATGAGCAGTTCTTC
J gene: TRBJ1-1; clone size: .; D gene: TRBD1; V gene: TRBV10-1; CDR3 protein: CASRPGGSRTEAFF; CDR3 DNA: TGCGCCAGCAGACCAGGGGGCTCGAGAACTGAAGCTTTCTTT
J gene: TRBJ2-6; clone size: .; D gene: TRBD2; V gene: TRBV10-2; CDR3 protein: CASSEPGRSGANVLTF; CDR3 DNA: TGCGCCAGCAGTGAGCCCGGGAGGTCTGGGGCCAACGTCCTGACTTTC
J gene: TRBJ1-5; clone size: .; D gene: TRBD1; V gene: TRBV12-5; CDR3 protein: CASGQGDGYNQPQHF; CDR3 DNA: TGTGCTAGTGGTCAGGGGGATGGGTACAATCAGCCCCAGCATTTT
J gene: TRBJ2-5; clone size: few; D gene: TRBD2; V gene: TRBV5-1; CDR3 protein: CASSTSGQETQYF; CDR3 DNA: TGCGCCAGCAGCACTAGCGGCCAAGAGACCCAGTACTTC
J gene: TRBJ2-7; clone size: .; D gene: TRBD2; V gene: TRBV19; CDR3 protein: CASSPFGLAGAEQYF; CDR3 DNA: TGTGCCAGTAGCCCTTTCGGACTAGCGGGGGCCGAGCAGTACTTC
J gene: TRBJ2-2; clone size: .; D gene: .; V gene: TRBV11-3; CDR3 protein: CASSLEGDWRGTTGELFF; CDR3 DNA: TGTGCCAGCAGCTTAGAGGGGGACTGGCGGGGAACAACCGGGGAGCTGTTTTTT
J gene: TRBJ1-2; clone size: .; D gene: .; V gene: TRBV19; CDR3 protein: CASLLPGAGHYGYTF; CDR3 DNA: TGTGCCAGTCTCCTTCCGGGAGCGGGACATTATGGCTACACCTTC
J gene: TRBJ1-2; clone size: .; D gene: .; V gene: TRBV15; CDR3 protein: CATSRGGASRGYTF; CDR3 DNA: TGTGCCACCAGCAGAGGTGGAGCTTCTAGGGGCTACACCTTC
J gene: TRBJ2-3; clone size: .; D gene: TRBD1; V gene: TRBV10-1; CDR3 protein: CASSESRRGTGDTDTQYF; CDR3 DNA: TGCGCCAGCAGTGAGTCCAGGAGAGGGACAGGGGACACAGATACGCAGTATTTT
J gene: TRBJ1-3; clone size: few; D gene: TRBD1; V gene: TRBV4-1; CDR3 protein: CASSQVYLGGGNTIYF; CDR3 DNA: TGCGCCAGCAGCCAAGTGTATTTAGGGGGCGGAAACACCATATATTTT
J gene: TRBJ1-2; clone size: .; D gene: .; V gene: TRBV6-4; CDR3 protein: CASGLDGSNGGYTF; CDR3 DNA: TGTGCCAGCGGGCTCGACGGGAGTAATGGGGGCTACACCTTC
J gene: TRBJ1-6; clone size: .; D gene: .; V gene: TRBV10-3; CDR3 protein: CAISEPPGVGRRDSPLHF; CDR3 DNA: TGTGCCATCAGTGAGCCTCCCGGGGTCGGCCGGAGGGATTCACCCCTCCACTTT
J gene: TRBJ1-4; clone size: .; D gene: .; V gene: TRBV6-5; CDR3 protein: CASAPTREEKLFF; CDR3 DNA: TGTGCCAGCGCTCCGACTAGGGAAGAAAAACTGTTTTTT
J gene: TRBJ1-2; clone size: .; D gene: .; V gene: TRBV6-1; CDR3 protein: CASSDISGGRKDGYTF; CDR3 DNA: TGTGCCAGCAGTGATATCTCCGGGGGGCGCAAGGATGGCTACACCTTC
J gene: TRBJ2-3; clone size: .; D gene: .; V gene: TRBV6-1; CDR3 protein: CASSEAGRGTQYF; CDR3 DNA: TGTGCCAGCAGTGAAGCGGGGAGGGGGACGCAGTATTTT
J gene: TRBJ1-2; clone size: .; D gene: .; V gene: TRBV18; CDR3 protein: CASCAQGNGYGYTF; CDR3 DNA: TGTGCCAGTTGTGCACAGGGTAATGGCTATGGCTACACCTTC
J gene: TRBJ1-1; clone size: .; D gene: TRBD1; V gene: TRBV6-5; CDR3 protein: CASSSPPATGGPRAFF; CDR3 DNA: TGTGCCAGCAGTTCCCCTCCCGCGACAGGGGGCCCTCGGGCTTTCTTT
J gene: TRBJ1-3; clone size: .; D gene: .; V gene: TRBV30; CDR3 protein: CAWGRGGNTIYF; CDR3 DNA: TGTGCCTGGGGGCGGGGTGGAAACACCATATATTTT
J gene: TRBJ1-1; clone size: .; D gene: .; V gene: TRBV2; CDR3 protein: CASSEAPYGGRTEAFF; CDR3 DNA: TGTGCCAGCAGTGAAGCCCCCTACGGGGGGAGAACTGAAGCTTTCTTT
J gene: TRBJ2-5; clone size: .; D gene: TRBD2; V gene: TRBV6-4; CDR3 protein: CASSERLADQETQYF; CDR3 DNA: TGTGCCAGCAGTGAAAGGCTAGCGGACCAAGAGACCCAGTACTTC
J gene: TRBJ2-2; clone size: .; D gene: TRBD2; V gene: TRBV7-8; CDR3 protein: CASSLKREGTGELFF; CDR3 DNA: TGTGCCAGCAGCTTAAAGCGGGAGGGCACCGGGGAGCTGTTTTTT